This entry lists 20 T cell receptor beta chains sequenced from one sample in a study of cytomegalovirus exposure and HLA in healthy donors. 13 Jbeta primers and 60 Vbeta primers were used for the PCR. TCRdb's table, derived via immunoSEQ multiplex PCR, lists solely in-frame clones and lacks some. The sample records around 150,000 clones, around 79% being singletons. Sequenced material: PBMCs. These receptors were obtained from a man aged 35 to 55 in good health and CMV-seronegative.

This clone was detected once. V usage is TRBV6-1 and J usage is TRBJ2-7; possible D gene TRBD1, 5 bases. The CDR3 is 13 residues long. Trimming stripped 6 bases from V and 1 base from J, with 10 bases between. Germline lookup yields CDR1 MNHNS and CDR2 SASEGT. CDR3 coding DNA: TGTGCCAGCAGCAATGCAGGGTCCTACGAGCAGTACTTC. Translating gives CASSNAGSYEQYF.

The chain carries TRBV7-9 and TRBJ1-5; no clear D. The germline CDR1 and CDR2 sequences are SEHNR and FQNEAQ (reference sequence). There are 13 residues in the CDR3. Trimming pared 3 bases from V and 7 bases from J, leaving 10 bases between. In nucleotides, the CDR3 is TGTGCCAGCAGCTTTGAGGGTGGCCAGCCCCAGCATTTT. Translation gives CASSFEGGQPQHF.

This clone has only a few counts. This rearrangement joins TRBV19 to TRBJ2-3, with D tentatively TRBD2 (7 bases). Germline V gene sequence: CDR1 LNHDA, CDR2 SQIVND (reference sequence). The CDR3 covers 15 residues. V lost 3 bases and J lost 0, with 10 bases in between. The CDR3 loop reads CASSMGGASTDTQYF. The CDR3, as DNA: TGTGCCAGTAGTATGGGGGGGGCTAGCACAGATACGCAGTATTTT.

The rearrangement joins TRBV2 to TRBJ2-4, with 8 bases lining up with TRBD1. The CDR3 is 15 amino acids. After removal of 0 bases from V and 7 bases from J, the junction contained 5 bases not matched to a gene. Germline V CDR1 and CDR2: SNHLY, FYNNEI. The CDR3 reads CASSEARGQANIQYF. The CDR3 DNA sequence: TGTGCCAGCAGTGAAGCGCGGGGACAGGCGAACATTCAGTACTTC.

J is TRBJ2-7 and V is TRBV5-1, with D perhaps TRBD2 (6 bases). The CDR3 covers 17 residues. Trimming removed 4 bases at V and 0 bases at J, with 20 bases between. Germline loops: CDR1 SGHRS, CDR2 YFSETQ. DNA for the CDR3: TGCGCCAGCAGCGGTCCGGGACTTTTCCACAACTCCTACGAGCAGTACTTC. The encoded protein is CASSGPGLFHNSYEQYF.

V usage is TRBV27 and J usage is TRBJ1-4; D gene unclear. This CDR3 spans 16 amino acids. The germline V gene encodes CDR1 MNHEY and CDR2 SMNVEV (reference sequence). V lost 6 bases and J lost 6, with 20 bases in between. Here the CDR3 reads CASSHLAQAGDEKLFF. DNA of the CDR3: TGTGCCAGCAGCCATCTTGCTCAAGCGGGCGATGAAAAACTGTTTTTT.

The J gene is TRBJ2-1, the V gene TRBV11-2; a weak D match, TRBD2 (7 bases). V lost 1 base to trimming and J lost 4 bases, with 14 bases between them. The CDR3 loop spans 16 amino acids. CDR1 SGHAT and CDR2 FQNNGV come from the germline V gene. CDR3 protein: CASSLVWGGMYNEQFF. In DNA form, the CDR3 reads TGTGCCAGCAGCTTAGTTTGGGGGGGCATGTACAATGAGCAGTTCTTC.

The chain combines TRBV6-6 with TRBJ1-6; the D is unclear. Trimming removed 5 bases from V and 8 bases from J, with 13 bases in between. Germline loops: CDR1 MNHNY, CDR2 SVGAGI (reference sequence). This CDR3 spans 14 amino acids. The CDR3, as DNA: TGTGCCAGCAGTCCACAGCGGAGGGATTCACCCCTCCACTTT. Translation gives CASSPQRRDSPLHF.

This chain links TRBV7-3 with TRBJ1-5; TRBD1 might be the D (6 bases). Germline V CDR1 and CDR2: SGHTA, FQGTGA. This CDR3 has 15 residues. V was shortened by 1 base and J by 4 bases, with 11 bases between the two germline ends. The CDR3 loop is CASSLSPRGNQPQHF. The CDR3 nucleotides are TGTGCCAGCAGCTTAAGCCCCAGGGGAAATCAGCCCCAGCATTTT. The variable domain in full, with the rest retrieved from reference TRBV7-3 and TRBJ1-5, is GAGVSQTPSNKVTEKGKYVELRCDPISGHTALYWYRQSLGQGPEFLIYFQGTGAADDSGLPNDRFFAVRPEGSVSTLKIQRTERGDSAVYLCASSLSPRGNQPQHFGDGTRLSIL.

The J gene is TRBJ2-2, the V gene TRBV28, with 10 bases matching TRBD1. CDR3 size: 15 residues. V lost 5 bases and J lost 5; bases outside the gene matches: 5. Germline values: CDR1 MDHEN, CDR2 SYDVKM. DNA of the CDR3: TGTGCCAGCAGTCCCGGACAGGGGGTTACCGGGGAGCTGTTTTTT. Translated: CASSPGQGVTGELFF.

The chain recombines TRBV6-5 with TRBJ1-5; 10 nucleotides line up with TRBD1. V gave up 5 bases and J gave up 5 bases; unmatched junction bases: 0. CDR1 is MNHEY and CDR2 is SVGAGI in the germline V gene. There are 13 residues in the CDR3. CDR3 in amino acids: CASSDRGHQPQHF. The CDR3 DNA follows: TGTGCCAGCAGTGACAGGGGGCATCAGCCCCAGCATTTT.

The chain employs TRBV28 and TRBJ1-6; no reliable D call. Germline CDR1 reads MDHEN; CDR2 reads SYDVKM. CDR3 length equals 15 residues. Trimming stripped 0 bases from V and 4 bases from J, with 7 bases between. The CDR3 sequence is CASSLWTPYNSPLHF. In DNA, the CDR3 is TGTGCCAGCAGTTTATGGACACCTTATAATTCACCCCTCCACTTT.

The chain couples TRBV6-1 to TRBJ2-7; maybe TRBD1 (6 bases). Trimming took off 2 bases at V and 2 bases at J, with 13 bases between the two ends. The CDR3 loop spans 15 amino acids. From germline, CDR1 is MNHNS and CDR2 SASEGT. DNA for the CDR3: TGTGCCAGCAGTGAATTTCGGGACACCACCTACGAGCAGTACTTC. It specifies CASSEFRDTTYEQYF.

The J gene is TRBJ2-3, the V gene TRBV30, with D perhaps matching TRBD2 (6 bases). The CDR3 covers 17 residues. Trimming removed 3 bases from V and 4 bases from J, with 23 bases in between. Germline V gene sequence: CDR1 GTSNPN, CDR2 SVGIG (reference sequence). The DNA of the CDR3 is TGTGCCTGGAGGGCGACGCCGGGACTTGCCCGACCAGATACGCAGTATTTT. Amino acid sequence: CAWRATPGLARPDTQYF.

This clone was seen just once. The CDR3 protein is CASSPRTGAEETQYF. CDR3 DNA sequence: TGTGCCAGCAGCCCGAGGACAGGGGCGGAAGAGACCCAGTACTTC. The gene calls are TRBV11-2 and TRBJ2-5, with 9 positions matching TRBD1. Germline V gene data show CDR1 as SGHAT and CDR2 as FQNNGV. The J segment lost 3 bases and the V segment lost 5 bases, leaving 7 bases of the junction unmatched. The CDR3 sequence is 15 residues long.

Here the CDR3 DNA reads TGTGCCTGGAGTGTAATGGGACTAGCGGGGGGGCCTCCTAGCACAGATACGCAGTATTTT. Translating gives CAWSVMGLAGGPPSTDTQYF. This chain connects TRBV30 to TRBJ2-3; TRBD2 matches 16 bases. The CDR3 has 20 residues. Germline CDR1 and CDR2: GTSNPN and SVGIG (reference sequence). Germline trimming cut 0 bases from V and 0 bases from J; bases unmatched to any gene: 9.

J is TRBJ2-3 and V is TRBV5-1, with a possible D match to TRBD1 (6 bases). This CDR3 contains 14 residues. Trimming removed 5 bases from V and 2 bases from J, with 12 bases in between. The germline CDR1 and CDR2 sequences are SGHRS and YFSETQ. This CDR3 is CASRAQGYTDTQYF. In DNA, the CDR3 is TGCGCCAGCAGGGCACAGGGCTACACAGATACGCAGTATTTT. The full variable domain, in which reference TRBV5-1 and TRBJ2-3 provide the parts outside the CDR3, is KAGVTQTPRYLIKTRGQQVTLSCSPISGHRSVSWYQQTPGQGLQFLFEYFSETQRNKGNFPGRFSGRQFSNSRSEMNVSTLELGDSALYLCASRAQGYTDTQYFGPGTRLTVL.

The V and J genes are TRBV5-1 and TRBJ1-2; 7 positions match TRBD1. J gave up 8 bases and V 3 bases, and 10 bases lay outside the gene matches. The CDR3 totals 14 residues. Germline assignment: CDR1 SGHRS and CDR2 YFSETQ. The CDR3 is CASSSTREGGGYTF. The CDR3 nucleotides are TGCGCCAGCAGCTCAACTAGGGAAGGGGGCGGCTACACCTTC.

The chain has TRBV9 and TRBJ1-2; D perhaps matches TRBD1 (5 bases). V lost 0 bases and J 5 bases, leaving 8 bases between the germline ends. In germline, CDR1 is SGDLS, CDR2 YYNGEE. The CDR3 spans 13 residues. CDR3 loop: CASSVEEGYGYTF. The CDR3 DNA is TGTGCCAGCAGCGTAGAGGAGGGGTATGGCTACACCTTC.

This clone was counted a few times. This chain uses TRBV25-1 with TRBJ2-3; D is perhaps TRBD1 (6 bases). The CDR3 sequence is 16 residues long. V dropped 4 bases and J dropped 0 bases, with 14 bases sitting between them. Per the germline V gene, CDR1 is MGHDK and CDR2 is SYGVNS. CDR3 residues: CASSGWTERSTDTQYF. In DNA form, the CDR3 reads TGTGCCAGCAGTGGATGGACAGAAAGAAGCACAGATACGCAGTATTTT.